The T cell receptor beta chain under discussion was sequenced for a study of T cell repertoires in cytomegalovirus infection. From the reads, TCRdb called clonotypes with MiXCR, one entry per CDR3 protein. Altogether about 490,000 distinct CDR3 sequences are present, 16% being singletons, with the ten largest covering 20% to 30%. Study observations and caveats: Predominance within the ex vivo response was attributable to HLA-C-restricted CMV-specific TCR beta clonotypes. Summed frequency of shared TCR beta families picked out CMV carriers who also had the relevant HLA.

V was trimmed by 2 bases and J by 4 bases, leaving 17 bases between them. CDR3 length: 16 amino acids. Germline V gives CDR1 MNHNS, CDR2 SASEGT. This clonotype was counted only a few times. What it binds is unknown. The clonotype comes from a human donor in good health (CMV status not recorded). Some clones in this sample may be carry-over from other donors' samples. J is TRBJ1-2 and V is TRBV6-1; D unclear. The sample was CD8+ T cells from PBMCs. CDR3 coding DNA: TGTGCCAGCAGTGAATTAGTAGGGAGGACGGGCTATGGCTACACCTTC. Encoded protein: CASSELVGRTGYGYTF.